This T cell receptor beta chain was recorded in a study of tissue T cells after allogeneic stem cell transplantation. With regard to this clone: These gene names are mouse names. The observed sequence ends 1 residue before the CDR3 terminus, with the missing tail filled in from the germline J gene.

CDR1 and CDR2 (germline): KGHPV, FQNQEV (reference sequence). The CDR3 is made up of 14 amino acids. The V segment lost 3 bases and the J segment 4 bases; nucleotides outside the gene matches: 2. Libraries were prepared by immunoSEQ multiplex PCR; TCRdb keeps only in-frame clonotypes and omits some of them. The sample shows 7,000 to 9,500 clones, 36% of them seen only once. The time point here: mouse harvest day 14 after allogeneic transplant. Tail vein injection delivered 10^7 T-cell-depleted bone marrow cells and 10^6 splenic CD5+ T cells. V gene TRBV26 combines with J gene TRBJ2-1, with TRBD2 identical over 8 bases. This sequence originates from a female BALB/c mouse given C57BL/6 T cells with graft-versus-host disease after an allogeneic hematopoietic cell transplant. The sequencing input was skin. CDR3 DNA (partial): TGTGCCAGCAGTCTTGGGGGGGGTTATGCTGAGCAGTTC. Its translation: CASSLGGGYAEQF. The full-length CDR3 reads as CASSLGGGYAEQFF.